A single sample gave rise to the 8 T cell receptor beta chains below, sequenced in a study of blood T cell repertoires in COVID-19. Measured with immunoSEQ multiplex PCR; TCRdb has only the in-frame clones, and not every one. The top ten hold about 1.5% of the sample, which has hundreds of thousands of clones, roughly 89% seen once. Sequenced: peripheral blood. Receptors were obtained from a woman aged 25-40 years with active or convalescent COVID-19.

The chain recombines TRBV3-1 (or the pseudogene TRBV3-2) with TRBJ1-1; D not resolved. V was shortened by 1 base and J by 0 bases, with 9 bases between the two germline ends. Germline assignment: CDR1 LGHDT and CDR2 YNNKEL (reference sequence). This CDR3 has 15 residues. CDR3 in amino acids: CASSQASRLNTEAFF. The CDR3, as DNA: TGTGCCAGCAGCCAAGCTTCCAGGTTGAACACTGAAGCTTTCTTT.

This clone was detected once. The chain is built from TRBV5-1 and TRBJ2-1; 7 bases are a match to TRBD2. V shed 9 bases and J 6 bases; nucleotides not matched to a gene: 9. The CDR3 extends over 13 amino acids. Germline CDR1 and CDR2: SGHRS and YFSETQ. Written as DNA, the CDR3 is TGCGCCACCCTGGGGGGGGACTCCAATGAGCAGTTCTTC. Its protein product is CATLGGDSNEQFF. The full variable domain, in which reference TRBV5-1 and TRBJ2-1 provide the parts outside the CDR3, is KAGVTQTPRYLIKTRGQQVTLSCSPISGHRSVSWYQQTPGQGLQFLFEYFSETQRNKGNFPGRFSGRQFSNSRSEMNVSTLELGDSALYLCATLGGDSNEQFFGPGTRLTVL.

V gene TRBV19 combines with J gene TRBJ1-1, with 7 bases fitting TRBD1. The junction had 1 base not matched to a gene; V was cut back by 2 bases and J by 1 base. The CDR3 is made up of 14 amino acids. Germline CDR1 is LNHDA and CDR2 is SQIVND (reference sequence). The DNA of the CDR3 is TGTGCCAGTAGTATAAGGACAGGGAACACTGAAGCTTTCTTT. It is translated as CASSIRTGNTEAFF.

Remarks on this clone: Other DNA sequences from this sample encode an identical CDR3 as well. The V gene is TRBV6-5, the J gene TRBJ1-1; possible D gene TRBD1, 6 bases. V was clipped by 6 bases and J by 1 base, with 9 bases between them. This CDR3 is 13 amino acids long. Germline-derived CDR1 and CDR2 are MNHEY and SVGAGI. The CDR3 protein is CASRPDRNTEAFF. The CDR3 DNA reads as TGTGCCAGCAGGCCGGACAGGAACACTGAAGCTTTCTTT.

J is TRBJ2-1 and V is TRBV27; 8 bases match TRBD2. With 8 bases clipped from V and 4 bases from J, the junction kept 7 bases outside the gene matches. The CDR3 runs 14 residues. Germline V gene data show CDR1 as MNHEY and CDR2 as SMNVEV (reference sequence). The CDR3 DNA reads TGTGCCAGCGGTAAAGCGGGGGCATACAATGAGCAGTTCTTC. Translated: CASGKAGAYNEQFF.

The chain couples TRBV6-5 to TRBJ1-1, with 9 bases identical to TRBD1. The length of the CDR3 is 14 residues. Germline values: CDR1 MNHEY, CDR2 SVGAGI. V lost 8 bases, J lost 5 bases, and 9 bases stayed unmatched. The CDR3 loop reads CASVSGQGGTEAFF. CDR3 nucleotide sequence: TGTGCCAGCGTTTCGGGACAGGGAGGAACTGAAGCTTTCTTT.

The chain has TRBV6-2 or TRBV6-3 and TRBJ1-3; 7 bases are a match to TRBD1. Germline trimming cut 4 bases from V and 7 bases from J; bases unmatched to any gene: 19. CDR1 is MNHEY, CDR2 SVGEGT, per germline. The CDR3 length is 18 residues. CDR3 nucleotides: TGTGCCAGCAGTTCCTCCCTGCCCGACAGGGCCCACGGTAACACCATATATTTT. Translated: CASSSSLPDRAHGNTIYF.

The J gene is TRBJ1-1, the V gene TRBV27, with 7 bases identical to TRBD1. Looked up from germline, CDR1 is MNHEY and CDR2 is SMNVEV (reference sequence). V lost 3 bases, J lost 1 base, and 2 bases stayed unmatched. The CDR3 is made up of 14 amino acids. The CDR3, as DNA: TGTGCCAGCAGTTTCCGGACAGGGAACACTGAAGCTTTCTTT. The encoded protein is CASSFRTGNTEAFF.